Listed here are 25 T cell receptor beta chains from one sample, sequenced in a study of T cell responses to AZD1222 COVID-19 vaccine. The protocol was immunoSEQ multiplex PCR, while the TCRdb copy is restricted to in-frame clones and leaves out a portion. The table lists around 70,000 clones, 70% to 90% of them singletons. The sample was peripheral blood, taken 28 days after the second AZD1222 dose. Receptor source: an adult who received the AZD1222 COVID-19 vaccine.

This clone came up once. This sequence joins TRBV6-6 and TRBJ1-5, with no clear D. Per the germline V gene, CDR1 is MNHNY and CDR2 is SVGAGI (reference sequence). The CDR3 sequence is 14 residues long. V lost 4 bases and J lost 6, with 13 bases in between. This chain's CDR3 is CASSLEGGSQPQHF. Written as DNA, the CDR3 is TGTGCCAGCAGTTTGGAAGGTGGCTCTCAGCCCCAGCATTTT.

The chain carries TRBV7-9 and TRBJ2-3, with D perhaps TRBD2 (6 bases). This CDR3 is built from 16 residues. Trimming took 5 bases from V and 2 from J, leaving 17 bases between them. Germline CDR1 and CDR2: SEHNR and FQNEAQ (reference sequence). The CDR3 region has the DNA TGTGCCAGCAGCATCTTCTTAGCGGATTTCACAGATACGCAGTATTTT. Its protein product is CASSIFLADFTDTQYF.

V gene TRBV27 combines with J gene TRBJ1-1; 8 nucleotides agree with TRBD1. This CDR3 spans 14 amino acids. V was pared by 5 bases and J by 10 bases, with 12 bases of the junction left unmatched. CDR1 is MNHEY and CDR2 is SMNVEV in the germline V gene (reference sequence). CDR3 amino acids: CASSPLQGERGAFF. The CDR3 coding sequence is TGTGCCAGCAGTCCGCTACAGGGGGAGCGAGGAGCTTTCTTT.

CDR3 sequence reads: CAISVSSTDTQYF. The CDR3, as DNA: TGTGCCATCAGTGTTAGTAGCACAGATACGCAGTATTTT. The J gene is TRBJ2-3, the V gene TRBV10-3; no clear D. The CDR3 sequence is 13 residues long. V gave up 4 bases and J gave up 0 bases, with 5 bases separating them. The V gene's germline CDR1 is ENHRY and CDR2 SYGVKD.

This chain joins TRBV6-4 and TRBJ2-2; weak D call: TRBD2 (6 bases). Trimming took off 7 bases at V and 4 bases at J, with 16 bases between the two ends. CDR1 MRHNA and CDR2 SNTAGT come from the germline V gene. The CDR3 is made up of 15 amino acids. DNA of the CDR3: TGTGCCAGCAAACAGGAGGGATTTAGCACCGGGGAGCTGTTTTTT. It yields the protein CASKQEGFSTGELFF.

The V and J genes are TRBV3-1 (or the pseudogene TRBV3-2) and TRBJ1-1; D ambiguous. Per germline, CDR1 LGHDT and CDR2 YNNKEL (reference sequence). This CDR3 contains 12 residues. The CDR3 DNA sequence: TGTGGGGTTGGGCGCGGGAACACTGAAGCTTTCTTT. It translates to CGVGRGNTEAFF.

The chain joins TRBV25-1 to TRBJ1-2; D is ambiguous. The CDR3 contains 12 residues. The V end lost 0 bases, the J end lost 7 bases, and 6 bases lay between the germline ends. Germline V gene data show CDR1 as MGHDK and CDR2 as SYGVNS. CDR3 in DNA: TGTGCCAGCAGTGAATATTCGGTTGGCTACACCTTC. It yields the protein CASSEYSVGYTF.

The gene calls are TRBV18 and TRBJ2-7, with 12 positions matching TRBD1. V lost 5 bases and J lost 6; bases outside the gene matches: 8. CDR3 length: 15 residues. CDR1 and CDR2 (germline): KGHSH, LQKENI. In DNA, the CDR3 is TGTGCCAGCTCAATTCCCGGGACAGGGGGCGGCGAGCAGTACTTC. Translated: CASSIPGTGGGEQYF. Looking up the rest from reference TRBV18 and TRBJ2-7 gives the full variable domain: NAGVMQNPRHLVRRRGQEARLRCSPMKGHSHVYWYRQLPEEGLKFMVYLQKENIIDESGMPKERFSAEFPKEGPSILRIQQVVRGDSAAYFCASSIPGTGGGEQYFGPGTRLTVT.

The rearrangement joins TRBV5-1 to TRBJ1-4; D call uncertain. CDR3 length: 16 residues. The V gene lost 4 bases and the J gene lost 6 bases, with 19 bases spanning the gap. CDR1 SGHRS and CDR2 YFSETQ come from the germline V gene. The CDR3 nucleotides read TGCGCCAGCAGCCTGGACCTGGGGTCCGGTCATGAAAAACTGTTTTTT. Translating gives CASSLDLGSGHEKLFF.

The CDR3 DNA sequence: TGTGCCAGCCTCCGGGACAGGGGCGTGAACACTGAAGCTTTCTTT. This encodes CASLRDRGVNTEAFF. The V and J genes are TRBV27 and TRBJ1-1, with 10 bases identical to TRBD1. Germline assignment: CDR1 MNHEY and CDR2 SMNVEV (reference sequence). J was trimmed by 0 bases and V by 8 bases; bases with no gene match: 6. The CDR3 totals 15 residues.

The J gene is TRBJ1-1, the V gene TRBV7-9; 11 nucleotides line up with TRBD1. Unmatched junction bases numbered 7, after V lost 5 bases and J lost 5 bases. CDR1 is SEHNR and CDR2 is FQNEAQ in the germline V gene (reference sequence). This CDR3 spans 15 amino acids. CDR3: CASSAAGQGGTEAFF. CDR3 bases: TGTGCCAGCAGCGCCGCGGGACAGGGGGGAACTGAAGCTTTCTTT. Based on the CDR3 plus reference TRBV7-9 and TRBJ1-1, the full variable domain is DTGVSQNPRHKITKRGQNVTFRCDPISEHNRLYWYRQTLGQGPEFLTYFQNEAQLEKSRLLSDRFSAERPKGSFSTLEIQRTEQGDSAMYLCASSAAGQGGTEAFFGQGTRLTVV.

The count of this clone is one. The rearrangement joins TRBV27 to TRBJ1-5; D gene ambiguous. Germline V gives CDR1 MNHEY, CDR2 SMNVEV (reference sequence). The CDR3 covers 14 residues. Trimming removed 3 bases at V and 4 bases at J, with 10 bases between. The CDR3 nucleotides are TGTGCCAGCAGTTTGGGCGGAGCGAATCAGCCCCAGCATTTT. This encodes CASSLGGANQPQHF.

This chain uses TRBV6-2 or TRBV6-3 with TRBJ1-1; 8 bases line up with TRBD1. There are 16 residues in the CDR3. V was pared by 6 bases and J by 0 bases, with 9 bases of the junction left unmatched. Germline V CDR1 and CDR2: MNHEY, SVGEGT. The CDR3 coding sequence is TGTGCCAGCAGCGACCCACAGGGGGGAATGAACACTGAAGCTTTCTTT. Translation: CASSDPQGGMNTEAFF.

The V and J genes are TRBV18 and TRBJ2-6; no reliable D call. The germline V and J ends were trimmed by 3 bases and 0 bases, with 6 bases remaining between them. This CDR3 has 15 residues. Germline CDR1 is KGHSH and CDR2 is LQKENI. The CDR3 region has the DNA TGTGCCAGCTCACCGGGGATCTCTGGGGCCAACGTCCTGACTTTC. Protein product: CASSPGISGANVLTF.

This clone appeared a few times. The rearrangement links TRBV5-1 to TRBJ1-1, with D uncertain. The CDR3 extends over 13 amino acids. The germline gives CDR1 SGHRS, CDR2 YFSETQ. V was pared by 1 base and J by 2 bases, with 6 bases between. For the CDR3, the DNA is TGCGCCAGCAGCTTGTACGACAACACTGAAGCTTTCTTT. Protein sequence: CASSLYDNTEAFF.

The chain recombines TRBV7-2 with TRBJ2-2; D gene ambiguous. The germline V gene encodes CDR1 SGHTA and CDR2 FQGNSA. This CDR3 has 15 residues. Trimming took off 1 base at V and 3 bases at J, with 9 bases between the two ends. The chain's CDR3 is CASSLVGGDTGELFF. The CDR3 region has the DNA TGTGCCAGCAGCTTAGTCGGCGGAGACACCGGGGAGCTGTTTTTT.

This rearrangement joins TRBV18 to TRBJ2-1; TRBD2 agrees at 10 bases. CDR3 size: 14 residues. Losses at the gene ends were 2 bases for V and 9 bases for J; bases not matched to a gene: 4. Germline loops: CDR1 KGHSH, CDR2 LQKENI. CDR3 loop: CASSPASGSIEQFF. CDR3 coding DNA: TGTGCCAGCTCACCAGCTAGCGGGAGTATTGAGCAGTTCTTC.

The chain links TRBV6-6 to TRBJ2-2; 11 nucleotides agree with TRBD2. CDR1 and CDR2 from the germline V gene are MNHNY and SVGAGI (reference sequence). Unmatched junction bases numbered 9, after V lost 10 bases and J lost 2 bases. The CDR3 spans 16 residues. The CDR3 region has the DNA TGTGCCACAGCGGGGGGGACTAGCGGCAACACCGGGGAGCTGTTTTTT. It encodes CATAGGTSGNTGELFF.

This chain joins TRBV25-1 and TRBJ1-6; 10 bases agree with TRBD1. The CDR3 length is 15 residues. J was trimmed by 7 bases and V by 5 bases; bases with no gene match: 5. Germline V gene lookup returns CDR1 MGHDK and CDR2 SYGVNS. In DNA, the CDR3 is TGTGCCAGCAGTAAGACAGGGGGCGCAAATTCACCCCTCCACTTT. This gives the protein CASSKTGGANSPLHF.

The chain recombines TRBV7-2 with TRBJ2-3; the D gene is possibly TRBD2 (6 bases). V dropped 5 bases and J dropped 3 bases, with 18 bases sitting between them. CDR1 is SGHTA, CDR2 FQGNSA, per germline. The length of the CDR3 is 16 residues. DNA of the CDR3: TGTGCCAGCAGCAACTGGCGGGGCGTAAGGACAGATACGCAGTATTTT. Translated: CASSNWRGVRTDTQYF.

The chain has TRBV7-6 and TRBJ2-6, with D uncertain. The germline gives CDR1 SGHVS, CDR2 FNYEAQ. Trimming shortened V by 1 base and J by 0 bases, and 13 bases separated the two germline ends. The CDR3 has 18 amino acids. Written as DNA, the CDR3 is TGTGCCAGCAGCTTAGGTCCGCCGGGCCCCTCTGGGGCCAACGTCCTGACTTTC. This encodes CASSLGPPGPSGANVLTF.

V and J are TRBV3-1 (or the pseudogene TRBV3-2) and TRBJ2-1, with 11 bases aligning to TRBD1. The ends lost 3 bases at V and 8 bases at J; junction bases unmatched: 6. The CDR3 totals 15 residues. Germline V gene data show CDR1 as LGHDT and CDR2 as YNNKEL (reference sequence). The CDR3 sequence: CASSQGQGDGDEQFF. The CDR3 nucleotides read TGTGCCAGCAGCCAGGGACAGGGGGACGGCGATGAGCAGTTCTTC.

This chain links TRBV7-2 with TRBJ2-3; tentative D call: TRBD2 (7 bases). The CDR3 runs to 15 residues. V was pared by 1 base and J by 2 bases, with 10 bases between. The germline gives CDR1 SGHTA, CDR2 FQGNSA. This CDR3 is CASSLGGGATDTQYF. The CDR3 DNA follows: TGTGCCAGCAGCTTAGGTGGGGGGGCCACAGATACGCAGTATTTT. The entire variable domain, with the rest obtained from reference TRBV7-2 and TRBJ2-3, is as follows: GAGVSQSPSNKVTEKGKDVELRCDPISGHTALYWYRQSLGQGLEFLIYFQGNSAPDKSGLPSDRFSAERTGGSVSTLTIQRTQQEDSAVYLCASSLGGGATDTQYFGPGTRLTVL.

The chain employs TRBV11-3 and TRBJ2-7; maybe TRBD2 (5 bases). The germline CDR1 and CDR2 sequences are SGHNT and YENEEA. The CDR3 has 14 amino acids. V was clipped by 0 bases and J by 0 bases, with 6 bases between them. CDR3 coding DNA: TGTGCCAGCAGCTTAGATGGGAGCTCCTACGAGCAGTACTTC. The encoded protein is CASSLDGSSYEQYF.

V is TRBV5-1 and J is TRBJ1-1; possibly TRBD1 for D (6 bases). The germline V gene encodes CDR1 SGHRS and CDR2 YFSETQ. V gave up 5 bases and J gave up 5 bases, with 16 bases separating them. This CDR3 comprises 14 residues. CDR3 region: CASRKTAGATEAFF. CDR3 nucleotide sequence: TGCGCCAGCAGGAAAACGGCGGGGGCTACTGAAGCTTTCTTT.